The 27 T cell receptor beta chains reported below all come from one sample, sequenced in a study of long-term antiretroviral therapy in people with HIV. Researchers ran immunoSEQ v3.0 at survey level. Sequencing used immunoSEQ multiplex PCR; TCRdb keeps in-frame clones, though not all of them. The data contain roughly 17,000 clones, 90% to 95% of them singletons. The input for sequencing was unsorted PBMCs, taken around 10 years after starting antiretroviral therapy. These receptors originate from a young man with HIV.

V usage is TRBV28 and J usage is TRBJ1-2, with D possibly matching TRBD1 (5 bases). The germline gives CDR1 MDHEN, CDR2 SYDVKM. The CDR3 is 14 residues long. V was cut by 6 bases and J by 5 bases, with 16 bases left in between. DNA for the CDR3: TGTGCCAGCAGCAGACAGCTAACATCATATGGCTACACCTTC. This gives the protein CASSRQLTSYGYTF.

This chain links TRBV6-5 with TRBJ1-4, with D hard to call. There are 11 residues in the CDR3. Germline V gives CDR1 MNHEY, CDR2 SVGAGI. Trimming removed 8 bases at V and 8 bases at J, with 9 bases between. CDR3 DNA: TGTGCCAGCGGGTTGGGAGAAAAACTGTTTTTT. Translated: CASGLGEKLFF.

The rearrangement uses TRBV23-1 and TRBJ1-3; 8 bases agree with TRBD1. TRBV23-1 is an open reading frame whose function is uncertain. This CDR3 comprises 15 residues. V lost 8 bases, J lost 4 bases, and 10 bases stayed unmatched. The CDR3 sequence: CASPLSRGRGNTIYF. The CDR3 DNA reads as TGCGCCAGCCCCCTCTCCAGGGGGCGAGGAAACACCATATATTTT.

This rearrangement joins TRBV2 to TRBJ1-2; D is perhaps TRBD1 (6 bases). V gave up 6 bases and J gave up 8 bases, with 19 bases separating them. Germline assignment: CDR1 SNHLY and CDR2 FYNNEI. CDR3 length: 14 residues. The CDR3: CASRWTERSGGYTF. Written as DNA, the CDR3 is TGTGCCAGCAGATGGACAGAACGATCAGGCGGCTACACCTTC. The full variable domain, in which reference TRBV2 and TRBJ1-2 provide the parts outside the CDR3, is EPEVTQTPSHQVTQMGQEVILRCVPISNHLYFYWYRQILGQKVEFLVSFYNNEISEKSEIFDDQFSVERPDGSNFTLKIRSTKLEDSAMYFCASRWTERSGGYTFGSGTRLTVV.

The CDR3 is CASSLSQRLPGELFF. For the CDR3, the DNA is TGTGCCAGCAGCTTGTCTCAAAGACTCCCCGGGGAGCTGTTTTTT. The chain carries TRBV5-4 and TRBJ2-2; D not certain. The CDR3 consists of 15 residues. The V gene lost 1 base and the J gene lost 6 bases, with 13 bases spanning the gap. Germline loops: CDR1 SGHNT, CDR2 YYREEE (reference sequence).

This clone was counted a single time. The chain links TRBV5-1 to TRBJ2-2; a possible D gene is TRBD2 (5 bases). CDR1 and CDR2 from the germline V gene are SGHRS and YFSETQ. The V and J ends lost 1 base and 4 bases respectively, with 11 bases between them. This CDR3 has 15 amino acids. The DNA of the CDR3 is TGCGCCAGCAGCTTGTCTAGCTCCAGCACCGGGGAGCTGTTTTTT. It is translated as CASSLSSSSTGELFF.

The chain's CDR3 is CASSSYLGQGVGTEAFF. DNA for the CDR3: TGTGCCAGCAGTTCATACCTTGGACAGGGGGTGGGCACTGAAGCTTTCTTT. The chain has TRBV28 and TRBJ1-1, with 10 bases lining up with TRBD1. This CDR3 has 17 amino acids. V trimming: 4 bases; J trimming: 4 bases; junction bases outside the gene matches: 12. The germline V gene encodes CDR1 MDHEN and CDR2 SYDVKM.

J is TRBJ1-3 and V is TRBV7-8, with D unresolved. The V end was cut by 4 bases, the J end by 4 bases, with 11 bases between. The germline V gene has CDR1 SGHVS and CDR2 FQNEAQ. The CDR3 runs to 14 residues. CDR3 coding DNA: TGTGCCAGCAGCTCCCGAGGCATCGGAAACACCATATATTTT. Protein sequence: CASSSRGIGNTIYF.

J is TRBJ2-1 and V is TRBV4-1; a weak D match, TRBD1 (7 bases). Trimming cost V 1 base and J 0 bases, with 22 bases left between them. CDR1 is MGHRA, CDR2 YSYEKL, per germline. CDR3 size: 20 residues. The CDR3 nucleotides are TGCGCCAGCAGCCAAGCCCTCCACAATTACCAGGGGGGCTCCTACAATGAGCAGTTCTTC. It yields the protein CASSQALHNYQGGSYNEQFF.

The CDR3 loop is CATSRDLGLNTDTQYF. In nucleotides, the CDR3 is TGTGCCACCAGCAGAGACTTGGGACTCAACACAGATACGCAGTATTTT. The chain carries TRBV15 and TRBJ2-3; D is perhaps TRBD2 (6 bases). Trimming took 0 bases from V and 2 from J, leaving 12 bases between them. The CDR3 contains 16 residues. Per germline, CDR1 LNHNV and CDR2 YYDKDF (reference sequence). Full variable domain (missing parts from reference TRBV15 and TRBJ2-3): DAMVIQNPRYQVTQFGKPVTLSCSQTLNHNVMYWYQQKSSQAPKLLFHYYDKDFNNEADTPDNFQSRRPNTSFCFLDIRSPGLGDTAMYLCATSRDLGLNTDTQYFGPGTRLTVL.

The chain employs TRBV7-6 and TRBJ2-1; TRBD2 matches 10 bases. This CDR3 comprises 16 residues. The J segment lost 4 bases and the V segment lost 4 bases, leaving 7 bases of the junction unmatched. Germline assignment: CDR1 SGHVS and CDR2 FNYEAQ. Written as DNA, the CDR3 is TGTGCCAGCAGCTCCGGGAGGGGACTAGCGTACAATGAGCAGTTCTTC. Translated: CASSSGRGLAYNEQFF. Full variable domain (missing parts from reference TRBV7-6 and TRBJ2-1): GAGVSQSPRYKVTKRGQDVALRCDPISGHVSLYWYRQALGQGPEFLTYFNYEAQQDKSGLPNDRFSAERPEGSISTLTIQRTEQRDSAMYRCASSSGRGLAYNEQFFGPGTRLTVL.

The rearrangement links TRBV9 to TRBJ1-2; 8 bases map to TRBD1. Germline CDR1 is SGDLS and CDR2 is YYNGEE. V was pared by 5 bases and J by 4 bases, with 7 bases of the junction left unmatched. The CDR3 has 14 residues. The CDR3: CASRATGEVYGYTF. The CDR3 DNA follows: TGTGCCAGCAGAGCGACAGGGGAAGTCTATGGCTACACCTTC.

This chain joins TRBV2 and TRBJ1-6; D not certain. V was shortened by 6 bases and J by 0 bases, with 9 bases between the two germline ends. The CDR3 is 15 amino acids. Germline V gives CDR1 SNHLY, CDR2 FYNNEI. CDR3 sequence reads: CASRVRSSYNSPLHF. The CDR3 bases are TGTGCCAGCAGAGTCAGAAGCTCCTATAATTCACCCCTCCACTTT.

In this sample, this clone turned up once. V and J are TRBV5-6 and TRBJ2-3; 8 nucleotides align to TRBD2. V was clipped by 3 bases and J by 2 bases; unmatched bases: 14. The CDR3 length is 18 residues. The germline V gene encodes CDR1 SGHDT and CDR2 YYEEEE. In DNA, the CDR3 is TGTGCCAGCAGCTGGGGGGCAGTCCAGCGGGGGTTCACAGATACGCAGTATTTT. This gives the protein CASSWGAVQRGFTDTQYF.

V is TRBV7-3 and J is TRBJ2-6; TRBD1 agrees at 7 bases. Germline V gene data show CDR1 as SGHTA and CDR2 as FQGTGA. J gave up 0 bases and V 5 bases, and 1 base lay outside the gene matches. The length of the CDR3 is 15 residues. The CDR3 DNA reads TGTGCCAGCAGCAGGGACAGCTCTGGGGCCAACGTCCTGACTTTC. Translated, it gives CASSRDSSGANVLTF.

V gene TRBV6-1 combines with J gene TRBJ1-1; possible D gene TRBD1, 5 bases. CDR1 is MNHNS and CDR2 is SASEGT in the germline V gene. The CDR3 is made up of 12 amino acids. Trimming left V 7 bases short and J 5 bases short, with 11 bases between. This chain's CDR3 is CASIQVGTEAFF. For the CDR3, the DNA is TGTGCCAGCATACAGGTAGGGACTGAAGCTTTCTTT.

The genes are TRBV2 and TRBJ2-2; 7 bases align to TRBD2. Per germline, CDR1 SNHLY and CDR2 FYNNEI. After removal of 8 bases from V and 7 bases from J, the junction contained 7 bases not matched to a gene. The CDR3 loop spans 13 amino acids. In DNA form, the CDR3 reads TGTGCCAGCGGGGGGGAAGGGATCGGGGAGCTGTTTTTT. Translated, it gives CASGGEGIGELFF.

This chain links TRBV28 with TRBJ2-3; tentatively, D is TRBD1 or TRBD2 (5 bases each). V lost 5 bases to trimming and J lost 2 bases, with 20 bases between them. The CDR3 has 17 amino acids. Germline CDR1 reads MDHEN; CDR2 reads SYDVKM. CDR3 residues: CASSPPGTESLTDTQYF. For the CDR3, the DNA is TGTGCCAGCAGTCCCCCCGGGACCGAGTCACTCACAGATACGCAGTATTTT.

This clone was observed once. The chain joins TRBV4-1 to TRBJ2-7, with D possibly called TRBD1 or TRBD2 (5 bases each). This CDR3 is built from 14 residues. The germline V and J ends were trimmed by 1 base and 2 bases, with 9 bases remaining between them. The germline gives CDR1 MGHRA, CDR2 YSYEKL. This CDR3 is CASSQAGTPYEQYV. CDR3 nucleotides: TGCGCCAGCAGCCAAGCCGGGACCCCCTACGAGCAGTACGTC.

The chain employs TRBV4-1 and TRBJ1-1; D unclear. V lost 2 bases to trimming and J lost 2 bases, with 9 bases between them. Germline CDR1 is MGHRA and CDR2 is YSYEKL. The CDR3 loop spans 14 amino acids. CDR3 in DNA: TGCGCCAGCAGCCAAACTGCTACAAACACTGAAGCTTTCTTT. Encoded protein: CASSQTATNTEAFF.

The CDR3 sequence is CASSPSAVGGADEQFF. CDR3 sequence (DNA): TGTGCCAGCAGCCCCTCGGCGGTCGGGGGGGCCGATGAGCAGTTCTTC. This rearrangement joins TRBV4-2 to TRBJ2-1; TRBD2 agrees at 8 bases. V lost 4 bases, J lost 8 bases, and 13 bases stayed unmatched. The CDR3 sequence is 16 residues long. Per germline, CDR1 LGHNA and CDR2 YNFKEQ.

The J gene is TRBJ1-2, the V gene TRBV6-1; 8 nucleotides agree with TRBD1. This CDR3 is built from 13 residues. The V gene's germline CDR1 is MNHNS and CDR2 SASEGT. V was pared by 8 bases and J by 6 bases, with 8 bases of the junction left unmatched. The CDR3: CASGGQGRDGYTF. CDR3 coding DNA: TGTGCCAGCGGCGGACAGGGTCGAGATGGCTACACCTTC.

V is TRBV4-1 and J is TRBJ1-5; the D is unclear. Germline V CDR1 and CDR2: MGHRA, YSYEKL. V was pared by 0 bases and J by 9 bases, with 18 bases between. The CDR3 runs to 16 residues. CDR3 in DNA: TGCGCCAGCAGCCAAGAAGAGGTTGGATTTTTGGGGCCCCAGCATTTT. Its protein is CASSQEEVGFLGPQHF.

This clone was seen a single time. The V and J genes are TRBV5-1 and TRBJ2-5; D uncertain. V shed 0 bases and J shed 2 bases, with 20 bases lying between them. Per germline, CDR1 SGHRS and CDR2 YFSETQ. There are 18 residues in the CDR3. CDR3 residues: CASSLGLGGLGLQETQYF. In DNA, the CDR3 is TGCGCCAGCAGCTTGGGGCTCGGTGGCCTAGGCCTACAAGAGACCCAGTACTTC.

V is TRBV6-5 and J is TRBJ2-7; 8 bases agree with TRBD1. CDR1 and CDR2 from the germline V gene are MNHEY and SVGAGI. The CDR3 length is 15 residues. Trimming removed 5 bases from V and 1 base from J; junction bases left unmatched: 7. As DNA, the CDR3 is TGTGCCAGCAGTCCATACAGGGGGACTTCCTACGAGCAGTACTTC. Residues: CASSPYRGTSYEQYF.

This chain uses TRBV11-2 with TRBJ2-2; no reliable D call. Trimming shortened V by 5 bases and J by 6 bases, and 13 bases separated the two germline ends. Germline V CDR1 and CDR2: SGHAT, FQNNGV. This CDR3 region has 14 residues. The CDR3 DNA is TGTGCCAGCAGCGAACGGGTGGCATCCGGGGAGCTGTTTTTT. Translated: CASSERVASGELFF.

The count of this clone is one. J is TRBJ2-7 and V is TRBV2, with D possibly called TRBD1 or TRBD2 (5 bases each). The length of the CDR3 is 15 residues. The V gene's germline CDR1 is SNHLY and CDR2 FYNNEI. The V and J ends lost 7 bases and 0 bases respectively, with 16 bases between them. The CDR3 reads CASMQGVRDSYEQYF. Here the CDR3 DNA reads TGTGCCAGCATGCAAGGGGTTCGGGACTCCTACGAGCAGTACTTC.